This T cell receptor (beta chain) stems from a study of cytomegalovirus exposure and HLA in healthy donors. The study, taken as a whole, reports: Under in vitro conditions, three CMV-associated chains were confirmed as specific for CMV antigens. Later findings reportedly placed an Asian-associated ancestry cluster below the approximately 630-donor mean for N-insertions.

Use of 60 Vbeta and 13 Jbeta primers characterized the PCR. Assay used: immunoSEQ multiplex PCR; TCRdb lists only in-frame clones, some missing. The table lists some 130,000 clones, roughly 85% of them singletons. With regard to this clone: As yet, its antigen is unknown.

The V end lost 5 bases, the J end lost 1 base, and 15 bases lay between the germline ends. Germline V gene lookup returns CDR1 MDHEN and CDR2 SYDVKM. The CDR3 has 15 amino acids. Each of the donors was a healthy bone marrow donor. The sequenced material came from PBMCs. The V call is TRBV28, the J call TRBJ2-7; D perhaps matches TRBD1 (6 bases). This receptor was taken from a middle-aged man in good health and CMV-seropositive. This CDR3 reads CASSPPTGLSYEQYF. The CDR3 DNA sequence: TGTGCCAGCAGTCCACCAACAGGGCTTTCCTACGAGCAGTACTTC.